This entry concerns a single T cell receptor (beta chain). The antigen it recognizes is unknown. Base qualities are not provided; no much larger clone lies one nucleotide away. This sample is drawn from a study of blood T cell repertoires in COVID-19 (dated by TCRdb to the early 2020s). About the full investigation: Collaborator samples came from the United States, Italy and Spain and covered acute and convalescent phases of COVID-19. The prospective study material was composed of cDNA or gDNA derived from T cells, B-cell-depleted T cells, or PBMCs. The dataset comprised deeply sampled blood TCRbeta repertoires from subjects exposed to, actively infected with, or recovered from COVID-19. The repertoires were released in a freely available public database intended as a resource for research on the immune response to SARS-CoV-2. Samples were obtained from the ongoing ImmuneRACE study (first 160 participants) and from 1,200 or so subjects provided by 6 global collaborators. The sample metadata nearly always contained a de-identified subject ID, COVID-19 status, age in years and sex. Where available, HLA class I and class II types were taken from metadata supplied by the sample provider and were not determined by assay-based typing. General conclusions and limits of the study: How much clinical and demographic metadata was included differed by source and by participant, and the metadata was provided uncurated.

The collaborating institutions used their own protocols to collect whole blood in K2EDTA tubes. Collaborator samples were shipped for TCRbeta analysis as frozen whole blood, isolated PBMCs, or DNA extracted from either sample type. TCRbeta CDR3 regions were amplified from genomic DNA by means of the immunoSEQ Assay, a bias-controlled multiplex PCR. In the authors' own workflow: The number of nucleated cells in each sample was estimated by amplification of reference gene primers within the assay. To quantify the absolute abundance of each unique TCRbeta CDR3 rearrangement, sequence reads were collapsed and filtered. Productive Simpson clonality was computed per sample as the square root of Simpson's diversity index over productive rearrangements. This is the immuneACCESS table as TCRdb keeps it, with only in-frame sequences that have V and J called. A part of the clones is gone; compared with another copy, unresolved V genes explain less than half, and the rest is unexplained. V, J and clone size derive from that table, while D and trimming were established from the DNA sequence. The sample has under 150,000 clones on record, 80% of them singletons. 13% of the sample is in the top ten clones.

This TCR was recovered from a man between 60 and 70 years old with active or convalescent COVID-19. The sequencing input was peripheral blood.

The DNA reads as follows: TGTGCCAGCAGCTTGGAACCTAGCGGGCGAGACATTCAGTACTTC. It translates as CASSLEPSGRDIQYF. Recombination linked TRBV5-4 to TRBJ2-4, with 8 bases in between that match TRBD2. Based on the germline V gene (reference sequence), the CDR1 and CDR2 sequences are SGHNT and YYREEE. The CDR3 numbers 15 residues from cysteine through phenylalanine. Only the CDR3 part of the read is kept: 45 bases, read in frame from the first base. V and J are trimmed by 0 bases and 8 bases, and the gene matches miss 7 bases of the junction.